Following are 17 T cell receptor beta chains from one sample sequenced in a study of vaccination and CD4 T cells after COVID-19. The treatment: approximately nine-day PBMC culture with coronavirus spike peptide pools or control peptides (ViraFEST assay). The collection of CD4+ T cells from the unexposed donor took place before the COVID-19 pandemic (2011-2018). The antigens of these receptors remain unknown. The study sequenced cultured CD4+ T cell DNA using the Oncomine TCR Beta short-read assay. Scientists extracted genomic DNA from CD4+ T cells grown in culture. Using its own MiXCR run on the PCR reads, TCRdb lists one record per CDR3 protein. The sample holds just under 10,000 distinct CDR3 sequences, 30% to 35% seen once. Sequencing was done on a sample of CD4+ T cells from blood, cultured in vitro. Receptor source: a human donor in good health.

This clonotype appeared a few times. The chain is built from TRBV10-3 and TRBJ1-6; the D gene is possibly TRBD1 (5 bases). Germline loops: CDR1 ENHRY, CDR2 SYGVKD. The CDR3 is 13 amino acids. The V end lost 9 bases, the J end lost 9 bases, and 15 bases lay between the germline ends. The CDR3 sequence: CAIRDLQVSPLHF. The CDR3 region has the DNA TGTGCCATTAGGGACTTACAGGTTTCACCCCTCCACTTT.

This rearrangement joins TRBV6-1 to TRBJ1-6; D unresolved. The CDR3 is made up of 11 amino acids. Germline CDR1 reads MNHNS; CDR2 reads SASEGT. The ends were cut back, 6 bases at V and 7 bases at J, with 4 bases in the middle. CDR3 in amino acids: CASRENSPLHF. The CDR3 region has the DNA TGTGCCAGCAGGGAAAATTCACCCCTCCACTTT.

This clonotype was detected only a few times. The V gene is TRBV28, the J gene TRBJ1-5; 8 bases line up with TRBD1. V lost 3 bases to trimming and J lost 4 bases; unmatched junction nucleotides: 11. CDR3 length: 17 amino acids. Germline CDR1 and CDR2: MDHEN and SYDVKM. This CDR3 reads CASSLPTPGQANQPQHF. The CDR3 region has the DNA TGTGCCAGCAGTTTGCCAACACCGGGACAGGCTAATCAGCCCCAGCATTTT.

Sample share makes this clonotype medium-sized. The chain is built from TRBV20-1 and TRBJ1-2; D may be TRBD1 (6 bases). Germline CDR1 is DFQATT and CDR2 is SNEGSKA (reference sequence). This CDR3 spans 13 amino acids. The germline V and J ends were trimmed by 1 base and 5 bases, with 11 bases remaining between them. The CDR3 bases are TGCAGTGCTAGAGGGTACCAGGGGTATGGCTACACCTTC. It is translated as CSARGYQGYGYTF.

The V call is TRBV7-3, the J call TRBJ2-1; 8 bases are a match to TRBD1. The CDR3 totals 15 residues. V lost 5 bases to trimming and J lost 0 bases; unmatched junction nucleotides: 3. Germline values: CDR1 SGHTA, CDR2 FQGTGA. CDR3 sequence: CASSPGGGSYNEQFF. The CDR3 nucleotides are TGTGCCAGCAGCCCAGGGGGCGGCTCCTACAATGAGCAGTTCTTC.

The chain uses TRBV24-1 and TRBJ2-1, with D maybe TRBD2 (6 bases). The germline V gene has CDR1 KGHDR and CDR2 SFDVKD. This CDR3 has 12 amino acids. Trimming stripped 1 base from V and 15 bases from J, with 12 bases between. The CDR3 reads CATSDFGGGWFF. The CDR3 nucleotides are TGTGCCACCAGTGATTTCGGGGGAGGATGGTTCTTC.

This clonotype was observed a few times. The V call is TRBV11-3, the J call TRBJ1-1; the D is unclear. Germline V gene sequence: CDR1 SGHNT, CDR2 YENEEA. V gave up 5 bases and J gave up 1 base, with 8 bases separating them. The CDR3 has 13 amino acids. This CDR3 is CASSPGENTEAFF. The CDR3 nucleotides are TGTGCCAGCAGCCCCGGAGAGAACACTGAAGCTTTCTTT.

The CDR3 spells CASSFRRPSTDTQYF. The CDR3 bases are TGTGCCAGCAGTTTCCGGCGTCCTAGCACAGATACGCAGTATTTT. The chain carries TRBV27 and TRBJ2-3; D is uncertain. Trimming left V 3 bases short and J 0 bases short, with 10 bases between. Per germline, CDR1 MNHEY and CDR2 SMNVEV (reference sequence). The CDR3 is 15 residues long.

This chain uses TRBV2 with TRBJ1-2; maybe TRBD1 (6 bases). Germline values: CDR1 SNHLY, CDR2 FYNNEI. The length of the CDR3 is 15 residues. The V gene lost 6 bases and the J gene lost 2 bases, with 16 bases spanning the gap. The CDR3, as DNA: TGTGCCAGCAGCATGCAAGGGGGTGGAAACTATGGCTACACCTTC. Translating it yields CASSMQGGGNYGYTF.

This chain connects TRBV25-1 to TRBJ2-5; D remains unclear. Germline V gene data show CDR1 as MGHDK and CDR2 as SYGVNS. CDR3 size: 12 residues. V lost 2 bases to trimming and J lost 5 bases, with 6 bases between them. This CDR3 is CASSEQSETQYF. In nucleotides, the CDR3 is TGTGCCAGCAGTGAACAATCGGAGACCCAGTACTTC.

The CDR3 nucleotides read TGTGCCAGCAGCCGCGACAGCCCCCCGTCGCCCCAGCATTTT. This codes for CASSRDSPPSPQHF. This chain connects TRBV6-2 or TRBV6-3 to TRBJ1-5, with a possible D match to TRBD1 (5 bases). Germline lookup yields CDR1 MNHEY and CDR2 SVGEGT. CDR3 length: 14 residues. The V end was cut by 6 bases, the J end by 9 bases, with 18 bases between.

This clonotype is deemed medium-sized. The chain carries TRBV27 and TRBJ1-6, with D maybe TRBD1 (6 bases). Germline values: CDR1 MNHEY, CDR2 SMNVEV (reference sequence). Trimming cost V 3 bases and J 7 bases, with 10 bases left between them. The CDR3 covers 14 residues. CDR3 loop: CASSFRGANSPLHF. Here the CDR3 DNA reads TGTGCCAGCAGTTTCCGGGGGGCCAATTCACCCCTCCACTTT.

The chain carries TRBV10-3 and TRBJ2-7; no firm D call. The CDR3 sequence is 12 residues long. V was shortened by 6 bases and J by 0 bases, with 6 bases between the two germline ends. CDR1 and CDR2 from the germline V gene are ENHRY and SYGVKD. Here the CDR3 reads CAIRGPSYEQYF. The CDR3 DNA follows: TGTGCCATCAGGGGTCCCTCCTACGAGCAGTACTTC.

The V and J genes are TRBV5-1 and TRBJ1-1; 8 bases are a match to TRBD1. CDR3 length: 16 amino acids. Trimming at V came to 4 bases and at J to 7 bases, leaving 15 bases not matched to a gene. Germline CDR1 reads SGHRS; CDR2 reads YFSETQ. The CDR3 region has the DNA TGCGCCAGCAGCCCAAGCCTAACAGGGGGAGGCGGTGAAGCTTTCTTT. Its protein is CASSPSLTGGGGEAFF.

This clonotype was observed a handful of times. This chain links TRBV7-2 with TRBJ2-1, with D tentatively TRBD1 (6 bases). V lost 2 bases and J lost 10, with 12 bases in between. The CDR3 length is 13 residues. Germline loops: CDR1 SGHTA, CDR2 FQGNSA. CDR3 DNA sequence: TGTGCCAGCAGCTTAACAGGGAATGGGGAGCAGTTCTTC. As protein: CASSLTGNGEQFF.

The rearrangement joins TRBV4-3 to TRBJ1-2; no reliable D call. This CDR3 spans 17 amino acids. Trimming shortened V by 0 bases and J by 0 bases, and 14 bases separated the two germline ends. Germline V gives CDR1 LGHNA, CDR2 YSLEER. CDR3 in DNA: TGCGCCAGCAGCCAAGATTCAGGTTTTGAAGCTAACTATGGCTACACCTTC. Its translation: CASSQDSGFEANYGYTF.

The CDR3 DNA follows: TGCAGCGTCGTCCGTGGGACAGGGTCCACAGATACGCAGTATTTT. Translating gives CSVVRGTGSTDTQYF. The V gene is TRBV29-1, the J gene TRBJ2-3; 9 bases are shared with TRBD1. The CDR3 is 15 amino acids. Losses at the gene ends were 6 bases for V and 2 bases for J; bases not matched to a gene: 9. CDR1 SQVTM and CDR2 ANQGSEA come from the germline V gene.